Here is one TCR beta chain with its context. Its matching antigen is unknown. Relative to the germline gene, one junction end is altered; a read error may explain this. The source of the sample is a study of T-cell memory formation after mild COVID-19. About the research overall: TCR clusters showed largely donor specificity. Study conclusions and caveats: Researchers found some responding clones in pre-infection memory, a sign that cross-reactive memory joined. Among CD4+ contracting clones, most were CM and EM, and CD8+ ones EMRA.

Constant-segment primers were used for 5'RACE, and the resulting TCR alpha and TCR beta cDNA libraries carried sample barcodes and UMIs. TCRdb re-analysed the 5' RACE reads in MiXCR, keeping a single row per CDR3 protein. This table has around 150,000 distinct CDR3 sequences, approximately 15% appearing once. Germline-derived CDR1 and CDR2 are KGHSH and LQKENI. The CDR3 runs to 16 residues. V is TRBV18 and J is TRBJ1-1; D unclear. The clonotype comes from an adult woman who had mild COVID-19 (a few samples of this study predate the infection). Cell type and time point are not known. The specimen was PBMCs or a T cell subset sorted from them (not recorded which). The CDR3 coding sequence is TGTGCAAGCTCACCAAGTTCTGGGCTTCGGGACACTGAAGCTTTCTTT. Amino acid sequence: CASSPSSGLRDTEAFF.